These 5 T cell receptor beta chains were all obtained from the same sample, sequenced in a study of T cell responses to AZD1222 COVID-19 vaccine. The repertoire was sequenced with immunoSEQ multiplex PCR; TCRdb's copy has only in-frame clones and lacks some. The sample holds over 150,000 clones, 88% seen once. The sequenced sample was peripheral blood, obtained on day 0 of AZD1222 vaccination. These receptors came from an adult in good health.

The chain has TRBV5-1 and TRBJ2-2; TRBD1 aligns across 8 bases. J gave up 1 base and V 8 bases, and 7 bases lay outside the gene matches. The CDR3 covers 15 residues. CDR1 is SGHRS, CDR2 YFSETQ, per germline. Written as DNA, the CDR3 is TGCGCCAGTCGGGTAACAGGGGGGAACACCGGGGAGCTGTTTTTT. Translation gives CASRVTGGNTGELFF. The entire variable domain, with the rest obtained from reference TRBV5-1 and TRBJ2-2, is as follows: KAGVTQTPRYLIKTRGQQVTLSCSPISGHRSVSWYQQTPGQGLQFLFEYFSETQRNKGNFPGRFSGRQFSNSRSEMNVSTLELGDSALYLCASRVTGGNTGELFFGEGSRLTVL.

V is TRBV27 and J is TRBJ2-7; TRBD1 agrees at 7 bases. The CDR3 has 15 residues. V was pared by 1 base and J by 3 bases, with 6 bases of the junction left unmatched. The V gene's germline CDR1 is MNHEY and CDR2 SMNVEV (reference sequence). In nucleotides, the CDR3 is TGTGCCAGCAGTTTATGGACAGGAGCCAACTACGAGCAGTACTTC. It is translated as CASSLWTGANYEQYF.

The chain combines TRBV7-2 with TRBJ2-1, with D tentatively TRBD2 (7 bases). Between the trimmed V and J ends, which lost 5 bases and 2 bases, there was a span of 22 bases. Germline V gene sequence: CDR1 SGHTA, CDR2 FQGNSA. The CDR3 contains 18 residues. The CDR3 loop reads CASSPSGGGGLTYNEQFF. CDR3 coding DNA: TGTGCCAGCAGCCCCTCTGGGGGCGGGGGTCTTACCTACAATGAGCAGTTCTTC.

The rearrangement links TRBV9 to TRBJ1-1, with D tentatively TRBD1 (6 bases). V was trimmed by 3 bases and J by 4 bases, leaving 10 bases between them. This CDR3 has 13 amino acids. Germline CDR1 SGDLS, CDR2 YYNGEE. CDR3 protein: CASSAQGGTEAFF. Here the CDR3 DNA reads TGTGCCAGCAGCGCACAAGGGGGCACTGAAGCTTTCTTT.

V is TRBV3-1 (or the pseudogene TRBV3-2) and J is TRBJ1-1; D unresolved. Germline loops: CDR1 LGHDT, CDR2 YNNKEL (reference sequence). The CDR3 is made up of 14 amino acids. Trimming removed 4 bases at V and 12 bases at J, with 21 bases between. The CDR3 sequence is CASSPRTWRSASFF. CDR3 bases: TGTGCCAGCAGCCCTCGGACCTGGCGGTCCGCTTCTTTCTTT.